The present T cell receptor beta chain was sequenced within a study of T cell changes during pregnancy in multiple sclerosis. CDR1 and CDR2 (germline): SGHRS, YFSETQ. The CDR3 has 14 residues. The V gene end was trimmed by 3 bases and the J gene end by 1 base; junction bases not matched to a gene: 3. Here immunoSEQ multiplex PCR was the method, and the copy in TCRdb shows in-frame clones only, minus some. The sample contains 60,000 or so clones, 93% of which appear only once. Here the sequenced sample was CD4+ T cells from peripheral blood mononuclear cells, taken before pregnancy. The chain uses TRBV5-1 and TRBJ1-1; 7 bases line up with TRBD1. The receptor was derived from a female donor with multiple sclerosis, enrolled in a pregnancy study. The CDR3 DNA reads as TGCGCCAGCAGCTCGGGACAGAGGAACACTGAAGCTTTCTTT. It is translated as CASSSGQRNTEAFF. Looking up the rest from reference TRBV5-1 and TRBJ1-1 gives the full variable domain: KAGVTQTPRYLIKTRGQQVTLSCSPISGHRSVSWYQQTPGQGLQFLFEYFSETQRNKGNFPGRFSGRQFSNSRSEMNVSTLELGDSALYLCASSSGQRNTEAFFGQGTRLTVV.